This T cell receptor beta chain stems from a study of cytomegalovirus exposure and HLA in healthy donors. PCR used 60 Vbeta primers and 13 Jbeta primers. The table came from immunoSEQ multiplex PCR; TCRdb's copy has only in-frame clones and leaves some out. Of around 160,000 clones listed, about 80% are singletons. CDR1 is SGHRS, CDR2 YFSETQ, per germline. Between the trimmed V and J ends, which lost 6 bases and 1 base, there was a span of 13 bases. This CDR3 spans 14 amino acids. The origin of this receptor is a man in his fifties or sixties in good health and CMV-seropositive. This chain uses TRBV5-1 with TRBJ1-1, with TRBD1 as a possible D gene (6 bases). The specimen was PBMCs. In DNA form, the CDR3 reads TGCGCCAGCAATGGGGTAGGGGGGAACACTGAAGCTTTCTTT. Translating gives CASNGVGGNTEAFF. The full variable domain, rest sourced from reference TRBV5-1 and TRBJ1-1, is KAGVTQTPRYLIKTRGQQVTLSCSPISGHRSVSWYQQTPGQGLQFLFEYFSETQRNKGNFPGRFSGRQFSNSRSEMNVSTLELGDSALYLCASNGVGGNTEAFFGQGTRLTVV.